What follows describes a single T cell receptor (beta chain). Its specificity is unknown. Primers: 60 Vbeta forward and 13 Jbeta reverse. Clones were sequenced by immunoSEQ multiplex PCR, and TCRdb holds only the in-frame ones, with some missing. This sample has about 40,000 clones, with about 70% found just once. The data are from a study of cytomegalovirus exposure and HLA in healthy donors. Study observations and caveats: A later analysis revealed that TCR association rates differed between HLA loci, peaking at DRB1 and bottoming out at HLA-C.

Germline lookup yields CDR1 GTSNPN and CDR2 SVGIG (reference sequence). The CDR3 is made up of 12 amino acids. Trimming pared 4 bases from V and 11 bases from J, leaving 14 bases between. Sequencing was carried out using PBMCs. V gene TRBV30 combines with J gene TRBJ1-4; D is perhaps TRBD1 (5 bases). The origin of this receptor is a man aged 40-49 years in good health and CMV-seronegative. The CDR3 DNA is TGTGCCTGGAAGAGGCAGGGCCTTAAACTGTTTTTT. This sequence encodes CAWKRQGLKLFF.